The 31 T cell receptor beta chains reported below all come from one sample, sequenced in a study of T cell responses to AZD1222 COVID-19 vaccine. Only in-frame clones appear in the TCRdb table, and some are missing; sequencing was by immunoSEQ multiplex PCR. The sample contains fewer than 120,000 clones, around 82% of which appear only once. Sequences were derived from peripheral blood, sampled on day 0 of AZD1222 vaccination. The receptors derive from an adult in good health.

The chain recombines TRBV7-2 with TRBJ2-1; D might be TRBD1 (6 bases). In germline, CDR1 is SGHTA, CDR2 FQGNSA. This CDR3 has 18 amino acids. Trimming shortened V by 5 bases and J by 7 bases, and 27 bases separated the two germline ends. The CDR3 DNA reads TGTGCCAGCAGCGCCCAGGGGCGGGCTCTAAGGGGTAAGAATGAGCAGTTCTTC. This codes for CASSAQGRALRGKNEQFF.

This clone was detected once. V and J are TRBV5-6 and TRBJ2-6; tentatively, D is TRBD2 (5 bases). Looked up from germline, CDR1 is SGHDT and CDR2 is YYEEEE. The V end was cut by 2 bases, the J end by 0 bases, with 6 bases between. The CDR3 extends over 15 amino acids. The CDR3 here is CASSFRGSGANVLTF. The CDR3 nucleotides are TGTGCCAGCAGCTTCCGGGGCTCTGGGGCCAACGTCCTGACTTTC.

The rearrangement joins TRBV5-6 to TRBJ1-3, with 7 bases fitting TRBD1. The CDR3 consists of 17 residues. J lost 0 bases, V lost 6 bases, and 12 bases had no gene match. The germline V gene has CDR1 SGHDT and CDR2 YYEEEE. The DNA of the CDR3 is TGTGCCAGCATGAGTCGGGACAGAAGACTCTCTGGAAACACCATATATTTT. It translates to CASMSRDRRLSGNTIYF.

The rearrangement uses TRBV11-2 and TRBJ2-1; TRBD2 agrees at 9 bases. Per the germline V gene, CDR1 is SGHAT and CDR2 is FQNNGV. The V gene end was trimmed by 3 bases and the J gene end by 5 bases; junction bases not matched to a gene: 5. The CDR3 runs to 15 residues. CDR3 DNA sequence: TGTGCCAGCAGCTTTCGGACTAGCGAACACAATGAGCAGTTCTTC. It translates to CASSFRTSEHNEQFF.

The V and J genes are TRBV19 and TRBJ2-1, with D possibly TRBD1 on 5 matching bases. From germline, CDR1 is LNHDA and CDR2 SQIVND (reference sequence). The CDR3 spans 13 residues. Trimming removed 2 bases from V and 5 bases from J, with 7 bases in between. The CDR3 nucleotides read TGTGCCAGTAGTATAACAGGTCACAATGAGCAGTTCTTC. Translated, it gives CASSITGHNEQFF. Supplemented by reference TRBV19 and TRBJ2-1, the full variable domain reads DGGITQSPKYLFRKEGQNVTLSCEQNLNHDAMYWYRQDPGQGLRLIYYSQIVNDFQKGDIAEGYSVSREKKESFPLTVTSAQKNPTAFYLCASSITGHNEQFFGPGTRLTVL.

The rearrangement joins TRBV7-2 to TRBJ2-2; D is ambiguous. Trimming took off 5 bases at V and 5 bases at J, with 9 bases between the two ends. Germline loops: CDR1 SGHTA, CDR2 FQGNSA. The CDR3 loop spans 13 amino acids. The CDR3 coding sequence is TGTGCCAGCAGCAACTACCCTACCGGGGAGCTGTTTTTT. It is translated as CASSNYPTGELFF. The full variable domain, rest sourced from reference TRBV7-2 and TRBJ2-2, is GAGVSQSPSNKVTEKGKDVELRCDPISGHTALYWYRQSLGQGLEFLIYFQGNSAPDKSGLPSDRFSAERTGGSVSTLTIQRTQQEDSAVYLCASSNYPTGELFFGEGSRLTVL.

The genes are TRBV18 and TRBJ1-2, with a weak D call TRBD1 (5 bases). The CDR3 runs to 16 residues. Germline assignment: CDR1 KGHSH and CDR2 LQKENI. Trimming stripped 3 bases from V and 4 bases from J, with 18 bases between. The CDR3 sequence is CASSPEQEGYGYGYTF. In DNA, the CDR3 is TGTGCCAGCTCACCTGAACAGGAAGGCTACGGCTATGGCTACACCTTC.

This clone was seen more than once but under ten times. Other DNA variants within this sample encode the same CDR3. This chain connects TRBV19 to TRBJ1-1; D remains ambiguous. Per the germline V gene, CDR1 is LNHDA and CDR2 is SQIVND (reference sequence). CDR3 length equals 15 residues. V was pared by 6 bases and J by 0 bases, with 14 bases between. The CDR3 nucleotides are TGTGCCAGTAGCACCCGGGCAGCCCTGAACACTGAAGCTTTCTTT. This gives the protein CASSTRAALNTEAFF.

CDR3 protein: CASRLRIGLPSNQPQHF. The DNA of the CDR3 is TGCGCCAGCAGACTACGTATCGGGCTCCCAAGCAATCAGCCCCAGCATTTT. J is TRBJ1-5 and V is TRBV23-1; D remains ambiguous. TRBV23-1 qualifies as an ORF whose function is uncertain. This CDR3 spans 17 amino acids. Trimming removed 6 bases at V and 1 base at J, with 19 bases between.

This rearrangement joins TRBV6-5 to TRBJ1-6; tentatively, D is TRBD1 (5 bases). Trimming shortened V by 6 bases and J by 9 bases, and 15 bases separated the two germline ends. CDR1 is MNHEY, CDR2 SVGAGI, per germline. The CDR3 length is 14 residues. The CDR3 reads CASRGLGAGSPLHF. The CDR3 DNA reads TGTGCCAGCAGGGGGCTCGGGGCTGGTTCACCCCTCCACTTT.

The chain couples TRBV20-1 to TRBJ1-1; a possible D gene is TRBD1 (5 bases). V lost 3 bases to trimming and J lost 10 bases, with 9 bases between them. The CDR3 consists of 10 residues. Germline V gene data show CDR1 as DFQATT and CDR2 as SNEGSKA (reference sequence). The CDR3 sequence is CSASLGAAFF. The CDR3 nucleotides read TGCAGTGCTAGTTTAGGGGCAGCTTTCTTT.

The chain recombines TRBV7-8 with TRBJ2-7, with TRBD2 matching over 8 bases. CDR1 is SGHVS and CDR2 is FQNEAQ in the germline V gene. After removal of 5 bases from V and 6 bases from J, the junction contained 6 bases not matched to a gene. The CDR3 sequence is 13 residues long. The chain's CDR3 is CASSPRTSIEQYF. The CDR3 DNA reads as TGTGCCAGCAGCCCCAGGACTAGCATCGAGCAGTACTTC. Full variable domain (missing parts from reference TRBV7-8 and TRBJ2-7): GAGVSQSPRYKVAKRGQDVALRCDPISGHVSLFWYQQALGQGPEFLTYFQNEAQLDKSGLPSDRFFAERPEGSVSTLKIQRTQQEDSAVYLCASSPRTSIEQYFGPGTRLTVT.

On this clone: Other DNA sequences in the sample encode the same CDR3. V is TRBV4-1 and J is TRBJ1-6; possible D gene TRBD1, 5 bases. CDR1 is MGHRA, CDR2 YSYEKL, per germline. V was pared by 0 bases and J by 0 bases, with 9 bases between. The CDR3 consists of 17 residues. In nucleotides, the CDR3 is TGCGCCAGCAGCCAAGATCGTCAGGGCTCCTATAATTCACCCCTCCACTTT. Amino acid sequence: CASSQDRQGSYNSPLHF.

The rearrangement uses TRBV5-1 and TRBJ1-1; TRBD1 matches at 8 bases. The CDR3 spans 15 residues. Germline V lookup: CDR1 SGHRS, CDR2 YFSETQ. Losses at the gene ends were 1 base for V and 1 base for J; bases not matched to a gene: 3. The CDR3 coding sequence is TGCGCCAGCAGCTTGACCGGGACAGGGAACACTGAAGCTTTCTTT. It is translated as CASSLTGTGNTEAFF.

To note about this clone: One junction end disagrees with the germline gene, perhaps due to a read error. The CDR3 region is CAWRLGENTEASF. The CDR3, as DNA: TGTGCCTGGAGGTTGGGTGAGAACACTGAAGCTTCCTTT. The rearrangement links TRBV30 to TRBJ1-1; D not certain. CDR1 is GTSNPN and CDR2 is SVGIG in the germline V gene (reference sequence). This CDR3 comprises 13 residues.

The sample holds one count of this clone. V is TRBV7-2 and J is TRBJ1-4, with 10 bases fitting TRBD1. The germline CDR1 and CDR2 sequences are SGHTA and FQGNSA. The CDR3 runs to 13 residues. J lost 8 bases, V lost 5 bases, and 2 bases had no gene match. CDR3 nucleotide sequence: TGTGCCAGCAGCCGGGACAGGGGCGAAAAACTGTTTTTT. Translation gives CASSRDRGEKLFF.

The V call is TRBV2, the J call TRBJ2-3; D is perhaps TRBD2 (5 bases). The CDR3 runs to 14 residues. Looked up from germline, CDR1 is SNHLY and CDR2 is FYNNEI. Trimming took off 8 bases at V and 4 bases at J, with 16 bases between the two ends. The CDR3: CASGLAVLSDTQYF. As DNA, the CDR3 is TGTGCCAGCGGCCTAGCCGTACTATCAGATACGCAGTATTTT.

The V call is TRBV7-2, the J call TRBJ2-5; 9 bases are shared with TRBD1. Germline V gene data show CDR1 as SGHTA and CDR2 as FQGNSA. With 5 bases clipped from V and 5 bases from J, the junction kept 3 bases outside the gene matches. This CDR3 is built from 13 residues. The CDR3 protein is CASSLGTGETQYF. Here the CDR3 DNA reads TGTGCCAGCAGCCTAGGGACAGGGGAGACCCAGTACTTC.

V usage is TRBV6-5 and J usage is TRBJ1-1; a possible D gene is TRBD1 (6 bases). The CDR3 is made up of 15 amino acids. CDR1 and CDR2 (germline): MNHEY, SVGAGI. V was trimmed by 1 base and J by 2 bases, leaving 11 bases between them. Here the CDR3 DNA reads TGTGCCAGCAGTTACTTTGGGGGGCAAAACACTGAAGCTTTCTTT. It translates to CASSYFGGQNTEAFF.

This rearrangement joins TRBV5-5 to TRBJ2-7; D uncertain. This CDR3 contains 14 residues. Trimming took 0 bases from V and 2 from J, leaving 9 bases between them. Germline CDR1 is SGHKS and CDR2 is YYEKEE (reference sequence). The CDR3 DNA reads TGTGCCAGCAGCTTGGCTCTGTCCGCCTACGAGCAGTACTTC. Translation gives CASSLALSAYEQYF.

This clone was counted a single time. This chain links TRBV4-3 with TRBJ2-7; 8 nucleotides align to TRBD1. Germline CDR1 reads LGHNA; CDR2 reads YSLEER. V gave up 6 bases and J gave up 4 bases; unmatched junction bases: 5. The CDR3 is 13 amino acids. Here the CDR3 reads CASSLGQGYEQYF. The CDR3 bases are TGCGCCAGCAGTCTCGGACAGGGTTACGAGCAGTACTTC.

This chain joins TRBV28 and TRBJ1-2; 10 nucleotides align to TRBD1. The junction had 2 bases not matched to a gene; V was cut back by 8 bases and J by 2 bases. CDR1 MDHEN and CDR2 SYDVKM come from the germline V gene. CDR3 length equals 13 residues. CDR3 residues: CASWTGGNYGYTF. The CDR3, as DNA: TGTGCCAGCTGGACAGGGGGAAACTATGGCTACACCTTC.

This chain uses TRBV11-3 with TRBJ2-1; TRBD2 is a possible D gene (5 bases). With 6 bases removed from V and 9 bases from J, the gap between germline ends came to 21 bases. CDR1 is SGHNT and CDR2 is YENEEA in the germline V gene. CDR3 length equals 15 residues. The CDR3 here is CASSLDLTRSSEQFF. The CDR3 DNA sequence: TGTGCCAGCAGTTTGGACTTAACTAGGAGTTCTGAGCAGTTCTTC. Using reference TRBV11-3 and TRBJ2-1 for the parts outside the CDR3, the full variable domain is EAGVVQSPRYKIIEKKQPVAFWCNPISGHNTLYWYLQNLGQGPELLIRYENEEAVDDSQLPKDRFSAERLKGVDSTLKIQPAELGDSAVYLCASSLDLTRSSEQFFGPGTRLTVL.

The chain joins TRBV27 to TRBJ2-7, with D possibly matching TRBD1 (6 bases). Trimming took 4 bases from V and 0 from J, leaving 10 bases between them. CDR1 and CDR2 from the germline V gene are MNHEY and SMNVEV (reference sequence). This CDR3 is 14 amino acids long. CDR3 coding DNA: TGTGCCAGCAGTTCCCGACAGGCCTCCTACGAGCAGTACTTC. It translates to CASSSRQASYEQYF.

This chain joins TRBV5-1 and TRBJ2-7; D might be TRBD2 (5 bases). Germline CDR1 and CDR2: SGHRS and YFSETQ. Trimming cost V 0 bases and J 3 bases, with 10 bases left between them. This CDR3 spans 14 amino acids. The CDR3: CASSLAIGLYEQYF. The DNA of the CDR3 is TGCGCCAGCAGCTTGGCAATAGGACTCTACGAGCAGTACTTC.

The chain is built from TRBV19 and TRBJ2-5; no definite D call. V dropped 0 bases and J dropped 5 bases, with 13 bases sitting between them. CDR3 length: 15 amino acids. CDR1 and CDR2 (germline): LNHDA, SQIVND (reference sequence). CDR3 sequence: CASSIDVGPRETQYF. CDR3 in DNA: TGTGCCAGTAGTATAGACGTGGGCCCTAGGGAGACCCAGTACTTC.

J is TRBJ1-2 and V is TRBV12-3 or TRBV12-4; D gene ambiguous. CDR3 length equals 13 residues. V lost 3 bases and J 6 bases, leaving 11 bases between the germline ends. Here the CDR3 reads CASSLGGKNGYTF. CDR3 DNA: TGTGCCAGCAGTTTGGGAGGGAAGAATGGCTACACCTTC.

The chain's CDR3 is CASSYSLAPTDTQYF. The CDR3 coding sequence is TGTGCCAGCAGTTACTCGCTAGCACCCACAGATACGCAGTATTTT. The chain is built from TRBV6-2 or TRBV6-3 and TRBJ2-3; tentatively, D is TRBD2 (5 bases). V was trimmed by 0 bases and J by 2 bases, leaving 9 bases between them. The CDR3 runs 15 residues. The germline V gene encodes CDR1 MNHEY and CDR2 SVGEGT.

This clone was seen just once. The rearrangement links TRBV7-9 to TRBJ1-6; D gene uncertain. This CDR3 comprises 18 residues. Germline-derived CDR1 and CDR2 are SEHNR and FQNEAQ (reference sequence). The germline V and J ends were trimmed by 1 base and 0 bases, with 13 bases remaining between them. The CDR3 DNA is TGTGCCAGCAGCTTAGACCCCGGACGGAGCTCCTATAATTCACCCCTCCACTTT. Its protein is CASSLDPGRSSYNSPLHF.

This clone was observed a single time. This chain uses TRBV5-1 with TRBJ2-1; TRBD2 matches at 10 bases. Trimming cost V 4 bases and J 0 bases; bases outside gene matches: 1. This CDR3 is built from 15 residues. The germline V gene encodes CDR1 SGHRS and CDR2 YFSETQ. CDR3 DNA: TGCGCCAGCAGCCCTAGCGGGAGCTCCTACAATGAGCAGTTCTTC. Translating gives CASSPSGSSYNEQFF.

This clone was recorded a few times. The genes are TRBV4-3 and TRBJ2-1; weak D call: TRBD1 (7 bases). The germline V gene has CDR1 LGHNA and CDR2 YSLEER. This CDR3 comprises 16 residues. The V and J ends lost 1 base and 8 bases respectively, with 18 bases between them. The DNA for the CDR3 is TGCGCCAGCAGCCAAGCAGGGGGGACCGGGGGCGATGAGCAGTTCTTC. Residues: CASSQAGGTGGDEQFF.